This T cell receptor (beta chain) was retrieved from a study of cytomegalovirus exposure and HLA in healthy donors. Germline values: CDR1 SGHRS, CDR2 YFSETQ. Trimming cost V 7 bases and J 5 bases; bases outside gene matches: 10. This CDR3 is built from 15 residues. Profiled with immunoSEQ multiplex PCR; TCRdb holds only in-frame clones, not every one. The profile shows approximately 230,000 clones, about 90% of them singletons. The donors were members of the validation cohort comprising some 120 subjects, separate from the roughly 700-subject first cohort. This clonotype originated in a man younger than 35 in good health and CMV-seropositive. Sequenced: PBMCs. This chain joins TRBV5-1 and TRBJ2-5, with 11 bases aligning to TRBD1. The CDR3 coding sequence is TGCGCCAGCGCGGGACAGGGGGTTTTAGGGGAGACCCAGTACTTC. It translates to CASAGQGVLGETQYF.